This TCR beta chain was profiled in a study of PD-L1 blockade in urothelial cancer (dated by TCRdb to 2017 to 2019). A note on the overall study: Therapy was started at some point between 2013 and 2015 for all patients, and atezolizumab 1,200 mg was administered intravenously every 3 weeks. Durable clinical benefit was achieved by nine patients and was not achieved by 20 patients. Blood samples gave a median of about 130,000 T cells and 80,000 to 95,000 unique TCRs, with a median clonality of approximately 0.08. Pretreatment tumor samples, along with matched peripheral blood collected serially before and after atezolizumab treatment, underwent TCR sequencing. The study, an exploratory multi-omic analysis, examined somatic, immune and clinical correlates of response to PD-L1 blockade with atezolizumab in urothelial cancer. Blood samples were analyzed at two time points: 3 weeks after treatment start (second dose) and 6 weeks after treatment start. Durable clinical benefit was defined as a progression-free survival longer than 6 months, and TCR features were additionally tested against progression-free survival and overall survival. Pretreatment blood TCR-seq was available for about 28 patients, at least one posttreatment blood collection was obtained for some 24 patients, and tumor TCR-seq was available for some 24 patients. In the same patients, pretreatment tumors underwent whole exome sequencing and RNA sequencing in addition to TCR sequencing. Patients had an ECOG performance status of 0 or 1 and had received between 0 and 3 prior chemotherapy regimens. About nine tenths of the roughly 29 patients were identified as males with urothelial cancer of bladder origin, and a prior smoking history was reported by 18 of 29 patients.

The cohort included 29 patients with locally advanced or metastatic urothelial carcinoma who were treated at Memorial Sloan Kettering on a trial protocol. Peripheral blood mononuclear cells were collected pretreatment and during treatment, at between 1 and 8 total time points per patient. The Qiagen DNeasy Blood extraction kit was used to purify genomic DNA from total PBMCs and from tumor samples. PBMCs were collected pretreatment and during treatment, and were isolated and stored as previously described. The full study reports these points: Among patients with durable benefit, tumor-associated TCR clones showed greater expansion in peripheral blood 3 weeks after treatment started (n of about 21, p = 0.022). Small sample size (n of about 30) and many exploratory analyses mean the results are intended to be hypothesis-generating. A pretreatment peripheral blood TCR clonality below the median was linked to improved progression-free and overall survival.

As concerns this clone: No cognate antigen has been identified for it. No qualities accompany the bases; no much larger clone lies one base away.

Synthetic TCR analog templates were spiked into each PCR so that absolute template abundance could be estimated from read counts. Using the immunoSEQ assay, TCRbeta CDR3 regions were amplified from genomic DNA with bias-controlled V and J gene primers. Rearranged TCRbeta segments were sequenced at approximately 20X coverage. Concerning the study's data processing: Sequencing errors were corrected by clustering and CDR3s were annotated against IMGT to assign V, D and J genes. Downstream analyses used only productive TCRbeta rearrangements and left out out-of-frame or stop-codon sequences. To compute clonality, Shannon entropy was normalized by the log of the number of unique productive sequences and then subtracted from one. Clones differing between time points or between blood and tumor were identified by Fisher's exact test with Benjamini-Hochberg correction at adjusted p below 0.01. TCRdb took over this immuneACCESS table, retaining in-frame rearrangements with V and J assigned. Such tables are incomplete; in checked studies, under half of the missing clones stem from an unresolved V gene, and the remainder is unexplained. Clone size and V and J calls were adopted from that table, with D and trimming inferred from the DNA. The sample table records approximately 80,000 clones; more than 75% of these occur just once. The ten largest clonotypes hold 9.5% of the sample.

CDR1 MGHRA and CDR2 YSYEKL are derived from the germline V gene. The CDR3 covers 15 residues, taking in both the cysteine and the phenylalanine. Only the CDR3 DNA is retained, 45 bases long and in frame from the first base. V and J lose 1 base and 6 bases, and a span of 15 bases separates them. This receptor was obtained from a man between 65 and 80 years old with urothelial cancer. The rearrangement joined TRBV4-1 to TRBJ1-2; the D gene is perhaps TRBD1, on 6 matching bases. Sequencing used PBMCs, obtained around atezolizumab (anti-PD-L1) treatment. The encoded CDR3 is CASSQVAGVDDGYTF. The nucleotides are TGCGCCAGCAGCCAAGTGGCAGGGGTGGATGATGGCTACACCTTC.